Detailed here is one T cell receptor beta chain. The sample is drawn from a study of shared clonotypes between healthy human individuals. V lost 1 base to trimming and J lost 0 bases, with 10 bases between them. Germline CDR1 is MNHNS and CDR2 is SASEGT. This CDR3 is built from 15 residues. Produced via immunoSEQ multiplex PCR; TCRdb's table is partial and in-frame only. Of a few hundred thousand clones in the sample, more than 60% are singletons; the top ten hold roughly 10%. The TCR comes from a man aged 25 to 45 in good health. This rearrangement joins TRBV6-1 to TRBJ2-7; D ambiguous. The sequencing sample was made of memory CD4+ T cells sorted from blood. Subset described: CD45RA-negative fraction. The CDR3 sequence: CASSEELGSSYEQYF. CDR3 sequence (DNA): TGTGCCAGCAGTGAAGAACTGGGAAGCTCCTACGAGCAGTACTTC.